The source of this T cell receptor (beta chain) is a study of beta chain features in type 1 diabetes. General study points: Type 1 diabetes patients showed fewer insertions and more deletions at VDJ junctions. Sampled from patients, naive, central memory and Treg TCRB repertoires appeared more similar than those sampled from healthy donors. TCRB CDR3s were moderately but significantly shorter in Type 1 diabetes patients in all four CD4+ subsets.

Markers CD45RO/CCR7/CD25/CD127/CD95/CD27 served to sort CD4+ naive, central memory, regulatory and stem cell-like memory cells. The authors reverse transcribed all of the isolated RNA, so sequencing captured expressed TCRB transcripts. Assay used: immunoSEQ multiplex PCR; TCRdb lists only in-frame clones, some missing. The sample consists of 200,000 to 250,000 clones, around 9.9% of them appearing once. On this clone: The antigen remains unidentified.

This CDR3 contains 15 residues. V lost 3 bases and J 5 bases, leaving 14 bases between the germline ends. Looked up from germline, CDR1 is SGHAT and CDR2 is FQNNGV. Sequenced sample: central memory CD4+ T cells from blood. The sequence was obtained from a young man in good health. V usage is TRBV11-2 and J usage is TRBJ2-1, with D perhaps matching TRBD2 (6 bases). The CDR3 DNA sequence: TGTGCCAGCAGCTTGAGCGGGCCTTTGAACAATGAGCAGTTCTTC. This translates into CASSLSGPLNNEQFF.